The 24 T cell receptor beta chains given below trace back to one sample, sequenced in a study of blood T cell repertoires in COVID-19. TCRdb's table, derived via immunoSEQ multiplex PCR, lists solely in-frame clones and lacks some. In the table there are under 200,000 clones, over 70% of which are singletons. The sequencing input was peripheral blood. These receptors all stem from a man in his fifties or sixties with active or convalescent COVID-19.

A single count supports this clone. CDR3 protein: CASSSPGQGAYEQYF. CDR3 nucleotide sequence: TGTGCCAGCAGCTCACCCGGACAGGGGGCCTACGAGCAGTACTTC. The V gene is TRBV11-2, the J gene TRBJ2-7, with TRBD1 identical over 10 bases. The germline gives CDR1 SGHAT, CDR2 FQNNGV. This CDR3 has 15 amino acids. Trimming took 4 bases from V and 2 from J; bases not matched to a gene: 5.

This sequence joins TRBV28 and TRBJ2-7; D possibly corresponds to TRBD1 (6 bases). CDR3 length equals 14 residues. Trimming pared 3 bases from V and 0 bases from J, leaving 9 bases between. Per the germline V gene, CDR1 is MDHEN and CDR2 is SYDVKM. CDR3: CASSFTGSSYEQYF. For the CDR3, the DNA is TGTGCCAGCAGTTTTACAGGGAGCTCCTACGAGCAGTACTTC.

J is TRBJ1-5 and V is TRBV19; TRBD1 matches 7 bases. Per germline, CDR1 LNHDA and CDR2 SQIVND (reference sequence). The CDR3 loop spans 15 amino acids. V lost 5 bases, J lost 4 bases, and 8 bases stayed unmatched. In nucleotides, the CDR3 is TGTGCCAGTAGTCTGCCCGACAGGGATAATCAGCCCCAGCATTTT. This gives the protein CASSLPDRDNQPQHF.

The chain recombines TRBV7-9 with TRBJ2-5; 13 nucleotides align to TRBD2. The germline gives CDR1 SEHNR, CDR2 FQNEAQ (reference sequence). The CDR3 length is 16 residues. V dropped 5 bases and J dropped 5; count of bases not matched to a gene: 8. Here the CDR3 reads CASSLWTSGRLETQYF. The CDR3 nucleotides read TGTGCCAGCAGCCTATGGACTAGCGGGAGATTGGAGACCCAGTACTTC.

The CDR3 loop is CASSGQLNSPLHF. For the CDR3, the DNA is TGTGCCAGCAGTGGACAGTTGAATTCACCCCTCCACTTT. This chain joins TRBV2 and TRBJ1-6, with TRBD1 as a possible D gene (5 bases). The germline gives CDR1 SNHLY, CDR2 FYNNEI. V dropped 4 bases and J dropped 7 bases, with 8 bases sitting between them. The CDR3 runs to 13 residues.

The chain carries TRBV27 and TRBJ2-1; TRBD2 matches 13 bases. The length of the CDR3 is 16 residues. Per the germline V gene, CDR1 is MNHEY and CDR2 is SMNVEV (reference sequence). Germline trimming cut 4 bases from V and 7 bases from J; bases unmatched to any gene: 7. CDR3 in amino acids: CASSWRTSGSWNEQFF. CDR3 in DNA: TGTGCCAGCAGTTGGCGGACTAGCGGGAGTTGGAATGAGCAGTTCTTC.

This clone was counted between two and nine times. The chain joins TRBV9 to TRBJ2-5; TRBD1 aligns across 9 bases. Losses at the gene ends were 3 bases for V and 5 bases for J; bases not matched to a gene: 5. The CDR3 runs to 14 residues. CDR1 is SGDLS and CDR2 is YYNGEE in the germline V gene. The CDR3 DNA reads as TGTGCCAGCAGCGCATTGACAGGGGGTGAGACCCAGTACTTC. Amino acid sequence: CASSALTGGETQYF.

V usage is TRBV10-3 and J usage is TRBJ2-7; 8 positions agree with TRBD1. The V gene's germline CDR1 is ENHRY and CDR2 SYGVKD. This CDR3 spans 12 amino acids. After removal of 10 bases from V and 5 bases from J, the junction contained 7 bases not matched to a gene. CDR3 bases: TGTGCCAGCAGACAGGGGTGGGACGAGCAGTACTTC. This codes for CASRQGWDEQYF.

The V call is TRBV12-5, the J call TRBJ2-3; 11 bases align to TRBD2. The CDR3 runs 17 residues. V trimming: 4 bases; J trimming: 2 bases; junction bases outside the gene matches: 8. Germline V CDR1 and CDR2: LGHNT, FRNRAP. The chain's CDR3 is CASGSGTSGSLTDTQYF. CDR3 coding DNA: TGTGCTAGTGGTTCAGGGACTAGCGGTTCCCTCACAGATACGCAGTATTTT.

This clone was picked up one time. The chain joins TRBV5-4 to TRBJ1-4; 7 nucleotides match TRBD1. After removal of 3 bases from V and 4 bases from J, the junction contained 3 bases not matched to a gene. The CDR3 runs 14 residues. From germline, CDR1 is SGHNT and CDR2 YYREEE (reference sequence). DNA for the CDR3: TGTGCCAGCAGCTCCCGACAGGGTAATGAAAAACTGTTTTTT. Its translation: CASSSRQGNEKLFF.

In nucleotides, the CDR3 is TGTGCCAGCAGTACGGGACAGAGTTCACCCCTCCACTTT. Protein sequence: CASSTGQSSPLHF. The chain carries TRBV27 and TRBJ1-6; 7 bases fit TRBD1. Trimming at V came to 5 bases and at J to 9 bases, leaving 4 bases not matched to a gene. CDR1 and CDR2 (germline): MNHEY, SMNVEV (reference sequence). The CDR3 totals 13 residues.

The J gene is TRBJ2-1, the V gene TRBV24-1; D remains ambiguous. The CDR3 runs to 11 residues. Germline V gene data show CDR1 as KGHDR and CDR2 as SFDVKD. The V end was cut by 6 bases, the J end by 8 bases, with 7 bases between. The chain's CDR3 is CATSSIDEQFF. The CDR3 DNA is TGTGCCACCAGTTCTATCGATGAGCAGTTCTTC.

Remarks on this clone: One junction end does not reproduce the germline sequence, and a read error may be involved. This chain links TRBV7-8 with TRBJ2-6, with 8 positions matching TRBD1. The CDR3 spans 20 residues. CDR1 is SGHVS and CDR2 is FQNEAQ in the germline V gene. CDR3 protein: CASSSRQGQWDPSGAKVLTF. The CDR3 nucleotides are TGTGCCAGCAGCTCACGACAGGGGCAATGGGACCCTTCTGGGGCCAAGGTCCTGACTTTC.

The chain links TRBV2 to TRBJ2-1; 11 nucleotides agree with TRBD2. Trimming removed 6 bases from V and 8 bases from J; junction bases left unmatched: 12. There are 16 residues in the CDR3. From germline, CDR1 is SNHLY and CDR2 FYNNEI. CDR3 region: CASRYLGLAGGDEQFF. In nucleotides, the CDR3 is TGTGCCAGCAGGTACCTAGGACTAGCGGGTGGCGATGAGCAGTTCTTC.

The chain has TRBV2 and TRBJ2-3; 8 bases are shared with TRBD2. The CDR3 loop spans 15 amino acids. The germline V gene has CDR1 SNHLY and CDR2 FYNNEI. V trimming: 6 bases; J trimming: 5 bases; junction bases outside the gene matches: 10. The CDR3 nucleotides are TGTGCCAGCAGCCTCGGGGGGGTCGGGTTAGATACGCAGTATTTT. Encoded protein: CASSLGGVGLDTQYF.

This chain connects TRBV4-3 to TRBJ1-4; D not certain. CDR1 and CDR2 (germline): LGHNA, YSLEER. The CDR3 loop spans 12 amino acids. Trimming removed 1 base at V and 8 bases at J, with 5 bases between. In DNA form, the CDR3 reads TGCGCCAGCAGCCAAGTCAAAGAAAAACTGTTTTTT. Translating gives CASSQVKEKLFF.

The V call is TRBV6-5, the J call TRBJ2-2; 7 nucleotides line up with TRBD1. The CDR3 has 15 amino acids. Germline assignment: CDR1 MNHEY and CDR2 SVGAGI. With V trimmed by 2 bases and J by 2 bases, 2 bases remained unmatched. In nucleotides, the CDR3 is TGTGCCAGCAGTTACGGACAGGTCAACACCGGGGAGCTGTTTTTT. Translated, it gives CASSYGQVNTGELFF.

This chain connects TRBV4-2 to TRBJ1-2; D uncertain. From germline, CDR1 is LGHNA and CDR2 YNFKEQ. The CDR3 covers 20 residues. Trimming cost V 1 base and J 2 bases, with 26 bases left between them. Here the CDR3 reads CASSQVVGLPQPDINYGYTF. CDR3 nucleotides: TGTGCCAGCAGCCAAGTGGTAGGATTGCCGCAGCCAGACATCAACTATGGCTACACCTTC.

J is TRBJ2-2 and V is TRBV4-3; 7 bases align to TRBD1. With V trimmed by 0 bases and J by 6 bases, 4 bases remained unmatched. The CDR3 is made up of 15 amino acids. The germline V gene encodes CDR1 LGHNA and CDR2 YSLEER. CDR3 coding DNA: TGCGCCAGCAGCCAAGAGGGACAGCTCTCCGGGGAGCTGTTTTTT. Its translation: CASSQEGQLSGELFF.

This sequence joins TRBV19 and TRBJ2-3; 9 nucleotides align to TRBD1. Trimming cost V 4 bases and J 8 bases; bases outside gene matches: 19. Germline CDR1 is LNHDA and CDR2 is SQIVND (reference sequence). The CDR3 has 18 amino acids. In DNA form, the CDR3 reads TGTGCCAGTAGTAGTACTTTGTTTCGGACAGGGGAAAGGGGTACGCAGTATTTT. Translating gives CASSSTLFRTGERGTQYF.

The chain uses TRBV6-1 and TRBJ1-1; D gene unclear. Per the germline V gene, CDR1 is MNHNS and CDR2 is SASEGT. This CDR3 has 12 amino acids. The V and J ends lost 3 bases and 6 bases respectively, with 8 bases between them. CDR3 DNA sequence: TGTGCCAGCAGTGAGGGCTACCCTGAAGCTTTCTTT. Its protein is CASSEGYPEAFF.

The CDR3 reads CASSPGLAGVEQFF. The CDR3 DNA reads TGTGCCAGCAGCCCAGGGTTAGCGGGAGTTGAGCAGTTCTTC. The V call is TRBV27, the J call TRBJ2-1; 9 nucleotides line up with TRBD2. The CDR3 sequence is 14 residues long. Germline V gene lookup returns CDR1 MNHEY and CDR2 SMNVEV (reference sequence). Unmatched junction bases numbered 9, after V lost 6 bases and J lost 9 bases.

This chain links TRBV4-3 with TRBJ2-1; 13 bases align to TRBD2. The CDR3 has 18 residues. Germline V gene data show CDR1 as LGHNA and CDR2 as YSLEER. The CDR3 bases are TGCCCCCGCAGCCGACAGTACGCCGGGACTAGCGGGACCAATGAGCAGTTCTTC. Translation: CPRSRQYAGTSGTNEQFF.

This chain connects TRBV7-6 to TRBJ1-3; D gene unclear. Germline V gene sequence: CDR1 SGHVS, CDR2 FNYEAQ. This CDR3 has 16 residues. The germline V and J ends were trimmed by 1 base and 3 bases, with 13 bases remaining between them. As DNA, the CDR3 is TGTGCCAGCAGCTTAGGTGACCCCCGACTTGGAAACACCATATATTTT. Its protein is CASSLGDPRLGNTIYF.